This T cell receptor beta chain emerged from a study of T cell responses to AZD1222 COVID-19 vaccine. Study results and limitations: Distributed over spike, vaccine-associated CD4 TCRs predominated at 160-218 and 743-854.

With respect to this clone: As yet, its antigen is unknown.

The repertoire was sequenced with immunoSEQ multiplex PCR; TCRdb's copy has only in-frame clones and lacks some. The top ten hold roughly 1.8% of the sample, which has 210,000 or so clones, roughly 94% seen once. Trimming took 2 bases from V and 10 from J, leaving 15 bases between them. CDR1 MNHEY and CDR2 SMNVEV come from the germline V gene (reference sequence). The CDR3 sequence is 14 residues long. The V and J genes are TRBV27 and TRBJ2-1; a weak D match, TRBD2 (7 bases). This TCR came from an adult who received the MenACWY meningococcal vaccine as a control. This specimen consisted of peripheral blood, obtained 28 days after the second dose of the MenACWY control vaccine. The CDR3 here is CASSLGGGPREQFF. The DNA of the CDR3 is TGTGCCAGCAGTTTAGGCGGGGGCCCTAGGGAGCAGTTCTTC.